This T cell receptor (beta chain) was sequenced for a study of T cells in localized non-small cell lung cancer. Whole-study results and caveats: Researchers found a median about 53 of the top 100 tumor clones in adjacent lung. A single tumor region was sequenced, leaving heterogeneity possible. Of the tissues analyzed, uninvolved adjacent lung showed maximal T cell clonality, greater than tumor.

This CDR3 contains 15 residues. The junction had 13 bases not matched to a gene; V was cut back by 5 bases and J by 9 bases. CDR1 and CDR2 from the germline V gene are MNHEY and SMNVEV (reference sequence). Libraries were prepared by immunoSEQ multiplex PCR; TCRdb keeps only in-frame clonotypes and omits some of them. The table records tens of thousands of clones, about 80% of them present only once. This clone was counted a single time. Its cognate antigen is unknown. The TCR sequence derives from a man aged 40-75 years with stage II lung adenocarcinoma. The specimen was PBMCs, collected before any cancer treatment. This sequence joins TRBV27 and TRBJ1-2; 9 nucleotides agree with TRBD1. The CDR3 loop is CASSAKPGTGFRYTF. The CDR3 DNA is TGTGCCAGCAGTGCCAAACCCGGGACAGGGTTTCGCTACACCTTC.